This record looks at one T cell receptor beta chain sequence and its context. Its cognate antigen is unknown. This specimen comes from a study of graft-versus-host responses after intestinal transplantation. Only in-frame clones appear in the TCRdb table, and some are missing; sequencing was by immunoSEQ multiplex PCR. The data hold tens of thousands of clones, with about 93% observed a single time. The CDR3 loop spans 18 amino acids. V lost 4 bases and J lost 5; bases outside the gene matches: 16. In germline, CDR1 is SGDLS, CDR2 YYNGEE. Material: unstimulated CD8+ T cells sorted from spleen or lymph node cells, obtained before transplant. J is TRBJ2-2 and V is TRBV9; 8 nucleotides line up with TRBD2. The sequence was obtained from a human donor who was the organ donor for an intestinal transplant. For the CDR3, the DNA is TGTGCCAGCAGCCCGTTCTTGGGGGGACTAGGGAGAACCGGGGAGCTGTTTTTT. Residues: CASSPFLGGLGRTGELFF.